This T cell receptor beta chain was captured by sequencing in a study of T-cell memory formation after mild COVID-19. Study-level findings and limits: Confirmation of SARS-CoV-2 specificity was lacking for second-wave clones peaking day 37. Among contracting clones, CD4+ were mainly CM/EM and CD8+ enriched in EMRA.

Losses at the gene ends were 5 bases for V and 2 bases for J; bases not matched to a gene: 9. CDR3 length: 18 amino acids. Looked up from germline, CDR1 is SGHTA and CDR2 is FQGNSA. To note about this clonotype: Its antigen is unknown.

Libraries for TCRalpha and TCRbeta carried sample barcodes and unique molecular identifiers via 5'RACE. Each CDR3 protein is one row after TCRdb ran MiXCR on the 5' RACE reads. The sample holds under 450,000 distinct CDR3 sequences, 20% to 25% seen once. J is TRBJ2-1 and V is TRBV7-2, with 13 bases aligning to TRBD2. This receptor was taken from a man aged 18 to 29 who had mild COVID-19 (a few samples of this study predate the infection). Cell type and time point are not known. Material: PBMCs or a T cell subset sorted from them (not recorded which). CDR3 amino acids: CASSRTSGGALPYNEQFF. CDR3 nucleotide sequence: TGTGCCAGCAGCCGCACTAGCGGGGGGGCACTGCCCTACAATGAGCAGTTCTTC.